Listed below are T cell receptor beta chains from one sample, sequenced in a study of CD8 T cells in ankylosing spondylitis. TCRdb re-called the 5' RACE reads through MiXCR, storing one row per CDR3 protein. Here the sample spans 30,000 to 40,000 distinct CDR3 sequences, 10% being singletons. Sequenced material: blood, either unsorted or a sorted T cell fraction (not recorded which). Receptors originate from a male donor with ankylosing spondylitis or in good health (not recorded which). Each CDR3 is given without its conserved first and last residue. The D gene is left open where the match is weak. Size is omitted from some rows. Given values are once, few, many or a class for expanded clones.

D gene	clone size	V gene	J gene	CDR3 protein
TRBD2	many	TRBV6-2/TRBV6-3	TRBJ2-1	ASSYSLAGGMDEQF
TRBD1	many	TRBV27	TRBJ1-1	ASSLSTPSGTGVAF
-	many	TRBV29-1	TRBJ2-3	SGDGLDQGDTDTQY
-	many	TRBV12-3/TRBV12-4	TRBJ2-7	ASSFSSLEQY
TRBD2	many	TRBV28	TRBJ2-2	ASSLSLAGGPEGGELF
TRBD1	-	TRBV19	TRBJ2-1	ASSKGGTGGLNEQF
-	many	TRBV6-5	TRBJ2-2	ASSYLLGKTGELF
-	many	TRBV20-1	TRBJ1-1	SARDIIGPAF
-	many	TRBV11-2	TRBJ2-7	ASSLDSDRPYEQY
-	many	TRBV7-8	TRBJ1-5	ASSLRGNNQPQH
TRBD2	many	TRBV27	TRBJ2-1	ASSTPVTSGSNEQF
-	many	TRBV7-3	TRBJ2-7	ASSLSREYEQY
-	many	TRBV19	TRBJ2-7	ASRPEVYEQY
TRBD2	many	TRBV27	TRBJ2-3	ASSLSIWDYSSTDTQY
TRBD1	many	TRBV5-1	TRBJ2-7	ASSSGGLYEQY
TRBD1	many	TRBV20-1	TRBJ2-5	SASPQQGGQETQY
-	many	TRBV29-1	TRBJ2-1	SVSNRGNEQF
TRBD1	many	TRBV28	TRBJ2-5	ASSLGQGGSWQETQY
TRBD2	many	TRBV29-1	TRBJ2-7	SVVTSGPYEQY
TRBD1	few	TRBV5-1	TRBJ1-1	ASSGLGTGGRGTEAF